This TCR beta chain was profiled in a study of T cells after yellow fever vaccination. General study results and limits: From the bulk population, abundant clonotypes could contaminate and appear within FACS-sorted repertoires. A small share of clonotypes appeared in both CD4 and CD8 compartments. Reappearing after the booster were most of the clones from primary vaccination (around 96% CD4, approximately 88% CD8).

Concerning this clonotype: The antigen is unknown.

CDR3 length equals 14 residues. Per the germline V gene, CDR1 is DFQATT and CDR2 is SNEGSKA (reference sequence). The V end was cut by 2 bases, the J end by 7 bases, with 17 bases between. It was through 5'RACE template switching that TCR cDNA was made, with a universal primer site and UMIs added. MiXCR, applied by TCRdb to the 5' RACE reads, yields one record per CDR3 protein. The table includes roughly 340,000 distinct CDR3 sequences, 3% to 4.5% detected once. The source was PBMCs, collected 5 days after the yellow fever booster vaccination. The V and J genes are TRBV20-1 and TRBJ1-1, with D uncertain. The TCR sequence derives from a man aged 18 to 35 who received the YFV17D yellow fever vaccine. The CDR3 is CSARPRPRSREAFF. The CDR3 DNA reads as TGCAGTGCTAGACCTAGACCCCGCAGCCGTGAAGCTTTCTTT.